This T cell receptor (beta chain) is from a study of blood T cells in healthy people across ages. Per the germline V gene, CDR1 is SGHAT and CDR2 is FQNNGV. CDR3 length: 14 residues. Trimming removed 1 base from V and 6 bases from J, with 10 bases in between. Alongside a J-beta primer mix, a sample-barcoded 5' primer served in a second PCR lasting roughly 7 to 11 cycles. MiXCR was run by TCRdb on the 5' RACE reads, yielding one entry per CDR3 protein. Of 450,000 to 600,000 distinct CDR3 sequences listed, about 27% are singletons. The study's findings and limits: Diversity figures based on one million T cells were deemed too low. Naive T cell percentage showed a strong correlation with the diversity of TCR beta.

This clonotype was seen a handful of times. Its antigen is unknown. Healthy Caucasians from Russia aged about 6 to 95 served as donors. These data also formed part of another study, on T cells of mothers and their children. Turning to that study: Thymic selection shapes TCR recombination output similarly in related and unrelated pairs.

Sequencing used blood. The chain joins TRBV11-2 to TRBJ1-3; D ambiguous. This TCR derives from a boy between 2 and 10 years old in good health. CDR3 sequence (DNA): TGTGCCAGCAGCTTAGGGGGTACAGCAAACACCATATATTTT. Protein product: CASSLGGTANTIYF.